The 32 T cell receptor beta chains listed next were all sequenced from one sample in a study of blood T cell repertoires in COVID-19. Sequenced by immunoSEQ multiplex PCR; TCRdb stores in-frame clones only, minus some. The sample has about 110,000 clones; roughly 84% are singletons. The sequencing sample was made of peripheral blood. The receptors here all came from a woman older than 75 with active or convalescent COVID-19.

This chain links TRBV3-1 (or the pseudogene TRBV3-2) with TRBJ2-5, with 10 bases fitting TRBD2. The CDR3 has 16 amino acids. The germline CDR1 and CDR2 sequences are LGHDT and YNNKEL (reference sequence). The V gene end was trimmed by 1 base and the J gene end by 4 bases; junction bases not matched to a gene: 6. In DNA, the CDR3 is TGTGCCAGCAGCCAAGGTGGGACTAGCGTGGGAGAGACCCAGTACTTC. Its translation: CASSQGGTSVGETQYF.

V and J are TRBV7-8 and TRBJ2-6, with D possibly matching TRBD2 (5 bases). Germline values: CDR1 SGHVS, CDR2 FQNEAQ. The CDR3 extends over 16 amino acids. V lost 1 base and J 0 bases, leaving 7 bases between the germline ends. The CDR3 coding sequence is TGTGCCAGCAGCTTAGTAGGGAGCTCTGGGGCCAACGTCCTGACTTTC. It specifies CASSLVGSSGANVLTF.

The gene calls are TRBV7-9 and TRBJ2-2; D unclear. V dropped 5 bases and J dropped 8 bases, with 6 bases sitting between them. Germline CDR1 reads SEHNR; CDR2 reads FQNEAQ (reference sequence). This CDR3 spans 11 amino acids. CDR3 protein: CASSPQGELFF. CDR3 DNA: TGTGCCAGCAGCCCCCAGGGGGAGCTGTTTTTT. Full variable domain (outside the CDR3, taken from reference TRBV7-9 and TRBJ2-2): DTGVSQNPRHKITKRGQNVTFRCDPISEHNRLYWYRQTLGQGPEFLTYFQNEAQLEKSRLLSDRFSAERPKGSFSTLEIQRTEQGDSAMYLCASSPQGELFFGEGSRLTVL.

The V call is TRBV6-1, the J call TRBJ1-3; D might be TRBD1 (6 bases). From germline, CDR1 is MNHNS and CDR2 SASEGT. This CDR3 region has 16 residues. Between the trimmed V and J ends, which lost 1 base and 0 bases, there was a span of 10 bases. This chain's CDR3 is CASSEGQAFSGNTIYF. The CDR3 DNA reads TGTGCCAGCAGTGAAGGACAGGCTTTCTCTGGAAACACCATATATTTT.

The CDR3 region has the DNA TGTGCCAGCAACCCGGGACAGGGAAGGCAGCCCCAGCATTTT. Translating gives CASNPGQGRQPQHF. The genes are TRBV6-5 and TRBJ1-5, with TRBD1 identical over 9 bases. The CDR3 has 14 residues. CDR1 MNHEY and CDR2 SVGAGI come from the germline V gene. V gave up 7 bases and J gave up 7 bases; unmatched junction bases: 8.

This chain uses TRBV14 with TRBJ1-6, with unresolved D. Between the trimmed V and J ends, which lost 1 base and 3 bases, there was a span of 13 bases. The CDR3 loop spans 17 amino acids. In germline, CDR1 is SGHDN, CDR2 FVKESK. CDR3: CASSQALGSYYNSPLHF. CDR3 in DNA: TGTGCCAGCAGCCAAGCTCTAGGGAGTTACTATAATTCACCCCTCCACTTT.

The chain's CDR3 is CASSTQSGTTIMNTEAFF. The CDR3 region has the DNA TGTGCCAGCAGCACGCAATCCGGGACAACCATAATGAACACTGAAGCTTTCTTT. This sequence joins TRBV3-1 (or the pseudogene TRBV3-2) and TRBJ1-1; weak D call: TRBD1 (6 bases). V lost 5 bases and J lost 0, with 22 bases in between. Germline V CDR1 and CDR2: LGHDT, YNNKEL (reference sequence). The CDR3 loop spans 18 amino acids.

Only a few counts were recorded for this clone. Here the CDR3 reads CASSARGGTDTQYF. For the CDR3, the DNA is TGTGCCAGCAGCGCACGGGGGGGCACAGATACGCAGTATTTT. This chain joins TRBV9 and TRBJ2-3, with 7 bases lining up with TRBD2. This CDR3 has 14 residues. V dropped 3 bases and J dropped 1; count of bases not matched to a gene: 2. Germline assignment: CDR1 SGDLS and CDR2 YYNGEE. The entire variable domain, with the rest obtained from reference TRBV9 and TRBJ2-3, is as follows: DSGVTQTPKHLITATGQRVTLRCSPRSGDLSVYWYQQSLDQGLQFLIQYYNGEERAKGNILERFSAQQFPDLHSELNLSSLELGDSALYFCASSARGGTDTQYFGPGTRLTVL.

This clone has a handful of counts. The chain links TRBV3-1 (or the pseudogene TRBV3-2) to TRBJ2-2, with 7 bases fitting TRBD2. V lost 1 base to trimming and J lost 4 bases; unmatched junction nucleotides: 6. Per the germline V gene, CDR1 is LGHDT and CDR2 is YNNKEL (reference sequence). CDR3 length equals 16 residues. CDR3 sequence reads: CASSQVGGSGTGELFF. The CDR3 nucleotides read TGTGCCAGCAGCCAAGTAGGCGGGAGCGGCACCGGGGAGCTGTTTTTT.

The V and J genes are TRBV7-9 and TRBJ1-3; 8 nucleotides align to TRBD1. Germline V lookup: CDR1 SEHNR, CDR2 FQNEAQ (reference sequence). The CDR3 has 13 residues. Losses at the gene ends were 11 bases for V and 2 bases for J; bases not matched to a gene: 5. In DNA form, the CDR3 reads TGTGCCGAACAGGGGGAGGCTGGAAACACCATATATTTT. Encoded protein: CAEQGEAGNTIYF.

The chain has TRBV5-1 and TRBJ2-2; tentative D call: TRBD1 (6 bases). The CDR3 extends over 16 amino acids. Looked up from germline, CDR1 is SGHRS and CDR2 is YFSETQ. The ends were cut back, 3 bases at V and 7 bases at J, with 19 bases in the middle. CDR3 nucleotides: TGCGCCAGCAGCTACAGAGCACAGGGCCGTGGCGGGGAGCTGTTTTTT. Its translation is CASSYRAQGRGGELFF.

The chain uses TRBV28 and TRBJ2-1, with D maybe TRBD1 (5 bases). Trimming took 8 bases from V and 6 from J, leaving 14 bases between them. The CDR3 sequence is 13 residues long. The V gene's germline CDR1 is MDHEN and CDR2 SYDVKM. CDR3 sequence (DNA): TGTGCCAGCGAGGCAGGGTTAATCAATGAGCAGTTCTTC. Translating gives CASEAGLINEQFF.

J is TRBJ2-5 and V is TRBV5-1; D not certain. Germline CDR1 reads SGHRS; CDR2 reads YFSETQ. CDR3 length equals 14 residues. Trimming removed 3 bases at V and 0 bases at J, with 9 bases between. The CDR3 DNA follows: TGCGCCAGCAGCTGGAGACCAGACCAAGAGACCCAGTACTTC. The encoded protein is CASSWRPDQETQYF.

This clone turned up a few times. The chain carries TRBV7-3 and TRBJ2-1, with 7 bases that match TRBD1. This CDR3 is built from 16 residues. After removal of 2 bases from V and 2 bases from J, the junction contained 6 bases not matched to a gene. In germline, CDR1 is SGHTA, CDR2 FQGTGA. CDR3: CASSLGTGTAYNEQFF. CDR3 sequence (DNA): TGTGCCAGCAGCTTAGGAACCGGGACAGCCTACAATGAGCAGTTCTTC.

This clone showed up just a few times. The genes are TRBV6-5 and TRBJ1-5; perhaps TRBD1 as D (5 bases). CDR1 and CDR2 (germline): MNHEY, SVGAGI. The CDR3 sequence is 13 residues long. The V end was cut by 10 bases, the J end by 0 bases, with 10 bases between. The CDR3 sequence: CAITGYSNQPQHF. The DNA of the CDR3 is TGTGCCATCACAGGCTATAGCAATCAGCCCCAGCATTTT.

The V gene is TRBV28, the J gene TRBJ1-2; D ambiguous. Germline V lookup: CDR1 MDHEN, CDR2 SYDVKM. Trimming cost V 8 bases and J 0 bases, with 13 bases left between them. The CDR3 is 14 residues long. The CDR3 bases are TGTGCCAGCTCCCCGCCCGCAGCTAACTATGGCTACACCTTC. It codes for CASSPPAANYGYTF.

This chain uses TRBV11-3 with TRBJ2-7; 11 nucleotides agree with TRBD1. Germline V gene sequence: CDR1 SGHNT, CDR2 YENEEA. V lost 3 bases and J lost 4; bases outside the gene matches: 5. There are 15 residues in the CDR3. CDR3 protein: CASSFIRDRGYEQYF. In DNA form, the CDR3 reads TGTGCCAGCAGCTTTATCAGGGACAGGGGGTACGAGCAGTACTTC.

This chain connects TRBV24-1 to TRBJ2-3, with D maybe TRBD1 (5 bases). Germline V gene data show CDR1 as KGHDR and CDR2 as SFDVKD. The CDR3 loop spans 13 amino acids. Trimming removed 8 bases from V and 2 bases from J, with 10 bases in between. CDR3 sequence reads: CATKGQVTDTQYF. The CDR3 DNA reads TGTGCCACCAAAGGACAAGTCACAGATACGCAGTATTTT.

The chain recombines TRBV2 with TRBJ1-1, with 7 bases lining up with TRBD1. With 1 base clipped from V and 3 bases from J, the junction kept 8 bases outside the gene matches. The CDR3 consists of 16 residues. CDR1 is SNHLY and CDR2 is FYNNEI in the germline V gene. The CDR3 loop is CASSEGRGNDDTEAFF. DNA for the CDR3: TGTGCCAGCAGTGAAGGCAGGGGGAACGATGACACTGAAGCTTTCTTT. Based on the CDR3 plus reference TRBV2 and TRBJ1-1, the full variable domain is EPEVTQTPSHQVTQMGQEVILRCVPISNHLYFYWYRQILGQKVEFLVSFYNNEISEKSEIFDDQFSVERPDGSNFTLKIRSTKLEDSAMYFCASSEGRGNDDTEAFFGQGTRLTVV.

CDR3 region: CASSYARGARSPLHF. CDR3 DNA: TGTGCCAGCAGTTATGCTCGGGGGGCGCGTTCACCCCTCCACTTT. This sequence joins TRBV6-5 and TRBJ1-6, with D tentatively TRBD1 (6 bases). The CDR3 is made up of 15 amino acids. Germline CDR1 MNHEY, CDR2 SVGAGI. The V and J ends lost 3 bases and 9 bases respectively, with 15 bases between them.

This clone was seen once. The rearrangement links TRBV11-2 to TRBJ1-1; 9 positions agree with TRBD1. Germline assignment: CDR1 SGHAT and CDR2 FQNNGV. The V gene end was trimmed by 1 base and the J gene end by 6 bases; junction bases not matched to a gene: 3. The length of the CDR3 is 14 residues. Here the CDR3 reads CASSLVGQGPEAFF. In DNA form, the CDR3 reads TGTGCCAGCAGCTTAGTGGGACAGGGCCCTGAAGCTTTCTTT.

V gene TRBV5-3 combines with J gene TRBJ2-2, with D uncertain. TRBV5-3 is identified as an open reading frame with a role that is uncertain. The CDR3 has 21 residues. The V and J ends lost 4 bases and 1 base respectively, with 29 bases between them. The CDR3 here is CARSRRNLGPTPPMNTGELFF. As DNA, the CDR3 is TGTGCCAGAAGCCGGCGGAACCTTGGTCCTACCCCCCCGATGAACACCGGGGAGCTGTTTTTT.

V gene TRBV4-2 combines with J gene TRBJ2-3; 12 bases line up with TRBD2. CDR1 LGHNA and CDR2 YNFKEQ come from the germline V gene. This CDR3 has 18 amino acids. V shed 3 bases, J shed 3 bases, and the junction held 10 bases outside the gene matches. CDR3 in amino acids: CASSQARTSGTRTDTQYF. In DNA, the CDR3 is TGTGCCAGCAGCCAGGCCAGGACTAGCGGGACCCGGACAGATACGCAGTATTTT.

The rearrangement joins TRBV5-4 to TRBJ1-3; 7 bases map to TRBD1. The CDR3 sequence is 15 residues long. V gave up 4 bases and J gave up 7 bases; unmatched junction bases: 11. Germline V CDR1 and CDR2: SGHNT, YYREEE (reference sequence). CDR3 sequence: CASSDRVWGFNTIYF. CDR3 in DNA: TGTGCCAGCAGCGACAGGGTTTGGGGTTTCAACACCATATATTTT.

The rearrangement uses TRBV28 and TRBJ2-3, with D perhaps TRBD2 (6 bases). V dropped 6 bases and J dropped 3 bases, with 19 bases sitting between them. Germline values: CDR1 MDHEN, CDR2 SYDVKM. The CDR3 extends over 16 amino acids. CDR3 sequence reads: CASSLGIAEGTDTQYF. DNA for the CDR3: TGTGCCAGCAGCTTAGGAATTGCGGAGGGGACAGATACGCAGTATTTT.

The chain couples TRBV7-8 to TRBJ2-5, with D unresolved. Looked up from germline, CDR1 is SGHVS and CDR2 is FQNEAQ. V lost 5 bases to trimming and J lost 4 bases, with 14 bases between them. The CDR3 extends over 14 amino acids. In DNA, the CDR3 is TGTGCCAGCAGCGTATCAGGTCGATTAGAGACCCAGTACTTC. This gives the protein CASSVSGRLETQYF.

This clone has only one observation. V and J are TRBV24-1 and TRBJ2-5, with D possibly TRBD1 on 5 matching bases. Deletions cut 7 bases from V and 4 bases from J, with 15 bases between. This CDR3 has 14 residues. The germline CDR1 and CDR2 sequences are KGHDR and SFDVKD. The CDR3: CATRATASGETQYF. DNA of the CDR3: TGTGCCACCAGGGCGACAGCCTCGGGAGAGACCCAGTACTTC.

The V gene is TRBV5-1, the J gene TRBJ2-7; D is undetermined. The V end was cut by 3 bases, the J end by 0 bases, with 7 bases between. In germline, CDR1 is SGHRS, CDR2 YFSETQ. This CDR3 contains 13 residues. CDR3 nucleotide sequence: TGCGCCAGCAGCTACTACAACTCCTACGAGCAGTACTTC. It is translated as CASSYYNSYEQYF.

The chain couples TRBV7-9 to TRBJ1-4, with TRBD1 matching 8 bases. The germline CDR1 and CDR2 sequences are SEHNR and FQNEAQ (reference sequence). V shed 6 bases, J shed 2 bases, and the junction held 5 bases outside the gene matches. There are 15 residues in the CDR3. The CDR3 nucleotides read TGTGCCAGCAGTCAAAACAGGGGGACTAATGAAAAACTGTTTTTT. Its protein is CASSQNRGTNEKLFF.

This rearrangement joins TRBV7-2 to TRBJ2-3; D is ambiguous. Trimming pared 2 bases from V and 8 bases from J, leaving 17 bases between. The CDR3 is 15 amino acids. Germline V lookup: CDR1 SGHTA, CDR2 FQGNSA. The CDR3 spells CASSLSPNPRLTQYF. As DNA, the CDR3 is TGTGCCAGCAGCTTAAGCCCCAATCCCCGACTTACGCAGTATTTT.

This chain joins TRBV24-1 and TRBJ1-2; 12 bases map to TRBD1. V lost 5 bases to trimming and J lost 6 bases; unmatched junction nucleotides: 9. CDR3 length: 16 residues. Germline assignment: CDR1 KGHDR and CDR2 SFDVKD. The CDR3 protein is CATSGRDRGRFNGYTF. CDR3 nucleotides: TGTGCCACCAGTGGACGGGACAGGGGGCGGTTTAATGGCTACACCTTC.

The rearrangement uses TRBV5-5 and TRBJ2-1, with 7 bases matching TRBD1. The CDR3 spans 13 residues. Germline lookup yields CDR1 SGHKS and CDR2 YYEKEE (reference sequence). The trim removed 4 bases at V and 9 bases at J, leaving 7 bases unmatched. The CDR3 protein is CASSVLRGREQFF. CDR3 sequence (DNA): TGTGCCAGCAGCGTTCTAAGGGGGCGTGAGCAGTTCTTC.